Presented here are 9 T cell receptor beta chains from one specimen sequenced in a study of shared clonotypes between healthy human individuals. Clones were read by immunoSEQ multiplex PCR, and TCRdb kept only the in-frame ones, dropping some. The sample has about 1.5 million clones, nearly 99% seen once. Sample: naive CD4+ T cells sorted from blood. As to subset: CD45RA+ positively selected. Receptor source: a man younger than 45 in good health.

The CDR3 is CASSTKSWNTEAFF. DNA for the CDR3: TGTGCCAGCAGCACGAAATCCTGGAACACTGAAGCTTTCTTT. V and J are TRBV6-5 and TRBJ1-1; D call uncertain. The CDR3 has 14 amino acids. CDR1 is MNHEY and CDR2 is SVGAGI in the germline V gene. Trimming left V 6 bases short and J 1 base short, with 12 bases between.

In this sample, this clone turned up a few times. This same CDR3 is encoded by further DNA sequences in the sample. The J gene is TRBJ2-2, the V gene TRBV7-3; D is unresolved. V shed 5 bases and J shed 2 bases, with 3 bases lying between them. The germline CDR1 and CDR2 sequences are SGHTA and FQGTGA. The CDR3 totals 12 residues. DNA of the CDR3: TGTGCCAGCAGCCCAAACACCGGGGAGCTGTTTTTT. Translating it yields CASSPNTGELFF.

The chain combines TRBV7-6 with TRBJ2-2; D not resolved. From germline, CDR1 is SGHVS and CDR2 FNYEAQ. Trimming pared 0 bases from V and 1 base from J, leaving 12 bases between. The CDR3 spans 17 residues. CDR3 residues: CASSLATPMMNTGELFF. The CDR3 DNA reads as TGTGCCAGCAGCTTAGCGACGCCGATGATGAACACCGGGGAGCTGTTTTTT.

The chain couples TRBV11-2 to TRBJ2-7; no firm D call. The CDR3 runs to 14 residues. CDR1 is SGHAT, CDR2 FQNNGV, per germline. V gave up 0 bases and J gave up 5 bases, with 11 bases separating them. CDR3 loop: CASSLDPFTHEQYF. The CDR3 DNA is TGTGCCAGCAGCTTAGATCCGTTTACGCACGAGCAGTACTTC.

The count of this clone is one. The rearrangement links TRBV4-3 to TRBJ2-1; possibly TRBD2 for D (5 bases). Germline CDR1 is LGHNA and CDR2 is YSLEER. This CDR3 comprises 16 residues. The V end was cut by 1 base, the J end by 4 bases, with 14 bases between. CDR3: CASSQVERGPYNEQFF. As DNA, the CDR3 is TGCGCCAGCAGCCAAGTTGAGAGAGGGCCTTACAATGAGCAGTTCTTC.

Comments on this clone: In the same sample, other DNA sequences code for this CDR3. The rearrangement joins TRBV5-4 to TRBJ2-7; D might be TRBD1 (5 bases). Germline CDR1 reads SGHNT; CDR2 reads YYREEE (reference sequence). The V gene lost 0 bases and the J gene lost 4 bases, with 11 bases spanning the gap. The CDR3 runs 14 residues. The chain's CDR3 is CASSLGQGRYEQYF. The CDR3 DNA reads TGTGCCAGCAGCTTGGGTCAGGGTCGGTACGAGCAGTACTTC.

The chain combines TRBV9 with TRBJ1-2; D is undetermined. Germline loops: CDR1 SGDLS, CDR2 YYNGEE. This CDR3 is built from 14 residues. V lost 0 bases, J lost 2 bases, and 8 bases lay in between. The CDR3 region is CASSVDSGNYGYTF. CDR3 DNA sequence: TGTGCCAGCAGCGTAGACTCAGGCAACTATGGCTACACCTTC.

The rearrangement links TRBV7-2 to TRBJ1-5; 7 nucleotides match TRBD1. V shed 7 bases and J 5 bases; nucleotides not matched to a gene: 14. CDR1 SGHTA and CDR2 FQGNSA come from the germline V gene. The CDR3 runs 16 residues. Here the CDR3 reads CASTTPGRGFDQPQHF. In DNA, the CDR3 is TGTGCCAGCACCACCCCAGGCAGGGGGTTCGATCAGCCCCAGCATTTT.

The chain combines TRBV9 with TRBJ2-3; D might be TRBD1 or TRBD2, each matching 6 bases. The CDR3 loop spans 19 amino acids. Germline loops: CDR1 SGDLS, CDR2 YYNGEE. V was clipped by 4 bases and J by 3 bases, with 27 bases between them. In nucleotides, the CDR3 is TGTGCCAGCAGCCAGCAGCGTAGTAGGGGGGCGCAAATAACAGATACGCAGTATTTT. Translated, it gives CASSQQRSRGAQITDTQYF.